The T cell receptor (beta chain) under discussion was sequenced for a study of cytomegalovirus exposure and HLA in healthy donors. This PCR relied on a set of 60 Vbeta primers and 13 Jbeta primers. Generated by immunoSEQ multiplex PCR, the TCRdb table keeps only in-frame clones and is missing some. Of around 230,000 clones in the sample, about 79% are singletons; the top ten hold 1.8%. Study results and caveats: Presence/absence comparisons presumed near-even sequencing depth among donors.

This clone came up once. Its antigen is not identified. The sample consisted of PBMCs. The receptor's source is a male donor in good health and CMV-seronegative.

This CDR3 is CASSFGGLAAYEQYF. CDR3 DNA sequence: TGTGCCAGCAGCTTTGGGGGACTAGCGGCGTACGAGCAGTACTTC. The chain employs TRBV5-6 and TRBJ2-7; 11 positions agree with TRBD2. CDR1 is SGHDT, CDR2 YYEEEE, per germline. Losses at the gene ends were 2 bases for V and 4 bases for J; bases not matched to a gene: 5. The CDR3 is 15 residues long.